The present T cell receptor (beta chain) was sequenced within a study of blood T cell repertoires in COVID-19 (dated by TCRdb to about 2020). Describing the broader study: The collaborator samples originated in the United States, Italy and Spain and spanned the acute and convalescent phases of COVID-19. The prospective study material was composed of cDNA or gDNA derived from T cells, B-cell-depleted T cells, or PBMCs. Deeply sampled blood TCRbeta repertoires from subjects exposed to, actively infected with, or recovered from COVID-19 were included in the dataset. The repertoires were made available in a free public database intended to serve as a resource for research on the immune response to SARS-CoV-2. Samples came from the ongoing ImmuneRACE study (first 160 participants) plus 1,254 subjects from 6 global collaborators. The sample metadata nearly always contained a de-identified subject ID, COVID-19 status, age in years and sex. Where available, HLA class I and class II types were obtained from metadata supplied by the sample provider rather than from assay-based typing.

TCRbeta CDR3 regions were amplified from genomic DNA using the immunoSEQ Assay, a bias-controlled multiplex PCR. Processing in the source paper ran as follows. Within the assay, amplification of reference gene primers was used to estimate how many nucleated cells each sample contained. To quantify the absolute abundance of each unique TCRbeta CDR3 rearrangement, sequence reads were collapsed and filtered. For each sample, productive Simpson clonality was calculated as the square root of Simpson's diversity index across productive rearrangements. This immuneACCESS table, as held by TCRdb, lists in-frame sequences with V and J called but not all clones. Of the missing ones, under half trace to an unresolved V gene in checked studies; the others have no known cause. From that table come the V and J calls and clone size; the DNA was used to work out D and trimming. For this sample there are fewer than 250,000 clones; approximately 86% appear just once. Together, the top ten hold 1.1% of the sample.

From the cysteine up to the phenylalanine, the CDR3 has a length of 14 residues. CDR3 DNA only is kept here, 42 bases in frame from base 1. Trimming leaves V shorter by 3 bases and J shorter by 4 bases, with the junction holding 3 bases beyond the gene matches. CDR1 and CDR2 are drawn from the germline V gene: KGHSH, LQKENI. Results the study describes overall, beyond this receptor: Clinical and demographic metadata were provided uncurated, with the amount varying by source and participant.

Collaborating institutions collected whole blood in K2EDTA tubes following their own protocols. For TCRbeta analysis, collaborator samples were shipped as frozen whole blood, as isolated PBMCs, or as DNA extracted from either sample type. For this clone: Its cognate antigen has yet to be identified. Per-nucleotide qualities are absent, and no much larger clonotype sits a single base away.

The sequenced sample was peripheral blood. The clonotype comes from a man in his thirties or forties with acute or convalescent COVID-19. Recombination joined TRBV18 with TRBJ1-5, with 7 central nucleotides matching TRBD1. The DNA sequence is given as TGTGCCAGCTCACCGGTGACAGGGAATCAGCCCCAGCATTTT. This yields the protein CASSPVTGNQPQHF.